The count of the clone carrying this TCR beta chain is one. This sample was taken from a study of control samples from healthy donors and cancer patients. V was pared by 1 base and J by 3 bases, with 11 bases between. The length of the CDR3 is 15 residues. The V gene's germline CDR1 is SGHTA and CDR2 FQGTGA. Only in-frame clones appear in the TCRdb table, and some are missing; sequencing was by immunoSEQ multiplex PCR. The sample carries tens of thousands of clones, approximately 89% recorded once. The TCR was taken from a man aged 45-65 years in good health. Sequencing used blood. The gene calls are TRBV7-3 and TRBJ2-3, with D hard to call. The CDR3 loop reads CASSLSHGPTDTQYF. In nucleotides, the CDR3 is TGTGCCAGCAGCTTAAGTCACGGCCCAACAGATACGCAGTATTTT. Combining the CDR3 with reference TRBV7-3 and TRBJ2-3 gives the whole variable domain GAGVSQTPSNKVTEKGKYVELRCDPISGHTALYWYRQSLGQGPEFLIYFQGTGAADDSGLPNDRFFAVRPEGSVSTLKIQRTERGDSAVYLCASSLSHGPTDTQYFGPGTRLTVL.